Described below is a single T cell receptor (beta chain) sequence and its context. Antigen: not known. These data belong to a study of lymphopenia after photon versus proton radiotherapy. Whole-study findings and limits: Proton therapy kept repertoires fairly stable, unlike photons, which gained effector/memory cells. Post-nadir diversity loss with photons came from oligoclonal expansion, particularly CD8+ Temra cells.

This table comes from immunoSEQ multiplex PCR, and its TCRdb copy is limited to in-frame clones, with some not included. The repertoire includes 50,000 to 65,000 clones, about 85% of them detected once, and roughly 13% sits in the top ten. Trimming took 0 bases from V and 3 from J, leaving 9 bases between them. Germline CDR1 reads SGHVS; CDR2 reads FNYEAQ. The CDR3 covers 14 residues. The specimen was peripheral blood, collected from a patient treated with proton-based radiotherapy. This chain connects TRBV7-6 to TRBJ2-7; the D gene is possibly TRBD1 (6 bases). The TCR comes from a man older than 75 with esophageal cancer. The CDR3 bases are TGTGCCAGCAGCTTAGCAGGGGGATACTACGAGCAGTACTTC. Protein sequence: CASSLAGGYYEQYF.